The 7 T cell receptor beta chains listed next were all sequenced from one sample in a study of T cells in Graves' hyperthyroidism and ophthalmopathy. The investigators amplified TCR beta CDR3 regions from RNA transcripts. Initially, a first-round RT-PCR of the TCR CDR3 employed the HTBI primer set. TCRdb processed the multiplex PCR reads anew with MiXCR; each CDR3 protein has one entry. The sample lists around 300,000 distinct CDR3 sequences; 13% to 15% were seen once. What was sequenced was blood. Source of these receptors: a woman between 50 and 59 years old with Graves' hyperthyroidism that later progressed to Graves' ophthalmopathy.

This clonotype was counted many times. The chain has TRBV25-1 and TRBJ2-7, with TRBD1 matching 7 bases. The J segment lost 7 bases and the V segment lost 6 bases, leaving 6 bases of the junction unmatched. Germline CDR1 reads MGHDK; CDR2 reads SYGVNS. CDR3 length: 12 residues. The CDR3 sequence: CASSQQGLEQYF. Written as DNA, the CDR3 is TGTGCCAGCAGCCAACAGGGGTTGGAGCAGTACTTC.

This clonotype was detected ten times or more. CDR3 sequence reads: CSAKGPGADTIYF. DNA for the CDR3: TGCAGTGCTAAAGGACCCGGGGCGGACACCATATATTTT. The chain links TRBV20-1 to TRBJ1-3; tentatively, D is TRBD1 (5 bases). With 4 bases removed from V and 8 bases from J, the gap between germline ends came to 15 bases. From germline, CDR1 is DFQATT and CDR2 SNEGSKA (reference sequence). The CDR3 extends over 13 amino acids.

This clonotype was seen ten or more times. This sequence joins TRBV5-8 and TRBJ2-2; no firm D call. The V end was cut by 4 bases, the J end by 6 bases, with 19 bases between. The CDR3 sequence is 16 residues long. CDR1 is SGHTS and CDR2 is YDEGEE in the germline V gene. CDR3 residues: CASSLPAAVGAGELFF. The CDR3 nucleotides read TGTGCCAGCAGCCTACCGGCGGCAGTAGGCGCCGGGGAGCTGTTTTTT.

This clonotype was seen ten or more times. The chain links TRBV2 to TRBJ1-4; D gene unclear. Trimming took 11 bases from V and 8 from J, leaving 15 bases between them. Per germline, CDR1 SNHLY and CDR2 FYNNEI. CDR3 length equals 12 residues. CDR3 protein: CACLPRGEKLFF. The CDR3 nucleotides are TGTGCCTGCCTACCTCGAGGGGAAAAACTGTTTTTT.

This clonotype came up many times. The genes are TRBV6-5 and TRBJ2-7; D gene uncertain. The CDR3 has 16 residues. V was clipped by 0 bases and J by 2 bases, with 14 bases between them. In germline, CDR1 is MNHEY, CDR2 SVGAGI. The CDR3 DNA reads TGTGCCAGCAGTTACTCGGCAGGCCGCTACCCCTACGAGCAGTACTTC. It translates to CASSYSAGRYPYEQYF.

The chain employs TRBV20-1 and TRBJ2-2; tentative D call: TRBD2 (7 bases). Germline CDR1 and CDR2: DFQATT and SNEGSKA (reference sequence). V gave up 0 bases and J gave up 3 bases, with 20 bases separating them. This CDR3 is built from 18 residues. DNA for the CDR3: TGCAGTGCTAGAGAATGGACCCGCGAAGGGGGGGACACCGGGGAGCTGTTTTTT. Its translation is CSAREWTREGGDTGELFF.

The chain uses TRBV4-2 and TRBJ1-2; D might be TRBD1 (6 bases). The CDR3 consists of 15 residues. V was cut by 0 bases and J by 1 base, with 9 bases left in between. Germline V gives CDR1 LGHNA, CDR2 YNFKEQ. CDR3: CASSQDRGLNYGYTF. The CDR3 nucleotides read TGTGCCAGCAGCCAAGACAGGGGACTTAACTATGGCTACACCTTC.